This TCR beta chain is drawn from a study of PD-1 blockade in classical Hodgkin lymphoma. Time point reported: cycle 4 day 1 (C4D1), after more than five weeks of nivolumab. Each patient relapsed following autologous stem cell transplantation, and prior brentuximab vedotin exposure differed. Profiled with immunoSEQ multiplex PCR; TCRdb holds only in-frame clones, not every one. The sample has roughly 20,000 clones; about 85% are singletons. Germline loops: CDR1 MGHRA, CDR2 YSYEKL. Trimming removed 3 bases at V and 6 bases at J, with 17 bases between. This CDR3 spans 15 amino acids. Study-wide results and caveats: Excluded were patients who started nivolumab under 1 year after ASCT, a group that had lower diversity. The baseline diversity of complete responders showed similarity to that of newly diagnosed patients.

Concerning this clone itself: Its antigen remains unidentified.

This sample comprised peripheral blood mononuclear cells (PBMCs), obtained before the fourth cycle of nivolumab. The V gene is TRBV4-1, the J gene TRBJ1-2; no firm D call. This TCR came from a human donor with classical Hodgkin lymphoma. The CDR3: CASSQERGGVDGYTF. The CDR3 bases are TGCGCCAGCAGCCAGGAGCGGGGTGGAGTTGATGGCTACACCTTC.